This entry concerns a single T cell receptor (beta chain). This clone was seen a few times. Its antigen remains undetermined. Base qualities are not provided; no much larger clone lies one nucleotide away. The sample comes from a study of cytomegalovirus exposure and HLA in healthy donors (dated by TCRdb to about 2017). Turning to the overall study: An earlier analysis of several hundred of the donors reported under 300 Gb of sequence data and 100 million to 120 million unique TCR beta sequences obtained from approximately 180 million T cells. An early release covering roughly 600 HLA-typed donors comprised about 300 gigabases of sequencing data and around 85 million unique TCR sequences. Among the roughly 400 genotyped donors, approximately 76% belonged to the genetic ancestry cluster associated with self-reported Caucasian donors. The study was designed to test whether signatures of past pathogen exposure could be identified by cataloging public T cell receptors. The study used immunosequencing to profile the T cell repertoires of 666 subjects and linked those repertoires to cytomegalovirus serostatus. Besides the first cohort of roughly 700 subjects, a separate validation cohort made up of roughly 120 different subjects was used. To predict cytomegalovirus infection status, the study brought together high-throughput TCR immunosequencing, statistical association of individual TCRs with disease status, and machine learning. To study patterns of TCR occurrence, a later analysis re-analyzed previously published TCR beta repertoires from several hundred donors and added high-resolution HLA genotyping. The later analysis used no new phenotypic data to find candidate immune exposures, relying instead on TCR beta sequences and their occurrence across donors. An earlier analysis of approximately 630 of the donors applied high-throughput TCR beta sequencing to assess whether each TCR beta V gene segment acted as functional or pseudogenic. Donor age, sex, ethnicity and CMV serostatus were compiled alongside the repertoire data. Genome-wide SNP genotypes for about 55% of the roughly 670 donors were used in a later genetic analysis, which treated that subset as a discovery cohort. Every discovery cohort repertoire had been produced on one sequencing platform. Class I and class II HLA loci were covered by the typing at four-digit resolution. Typing coverage varied by locus: 629-630 donors for A, B, C, DRB1 and DQB1; approximately 520 for DQA1; over 600 for DPA1; 450 to 480 for DPB1. Several DR-DQ haplotypes were treated as single units for association and clustering because of strong linkage in the cohort. On average, around 240,000 unique TCR beta nucleotide sequences were sequenced per donor among a few hundred genotyped donors of the cohort, with roughly 18% of those sequences being non-productive. The research as a whole found: In an earlier analysis of about 600 of the donors, most TCR beta V segments appeared in productive rearrangements about 87% or about 30% of the time, broadly matching IMGT annotations. According to a later analysis, TCR association rates differed among HLA loci, with DRB1 alleles showing the most associated TCRs and HLA-C alleles showing the fewest. Most CMV-associated TCR beta chains appeared to be HLA-restricted in a later analysis, and the HLA associations seemed to be driven largely by CMV exposure. Compared with the roughly 670-donor mean, donors in an Asian-associated ancestry cluster had fewer N-insertions in productive TCRs, according to a later genetic analysis. The presence/absence analyses assumed that sequencing depth was roughly uniform across donors, and that assumption may not be true. Because counts were too low, 15 or so rarely observed V segments, including chromosome 9 orphons, were excluded from the earlier analysis of around 590 of the donors. In a later analysis, HLA-associated TCR beta chains showed more clonal expansion and lower generation probabilities than non-associated chains that were equally common. According to a later analysis, parvovirus B19, influenza, CMV and Epstein-Barr virus appeared linked to several top co-occurrence clusters. V-gene and J-gene trimming of TCR beta chains was associated with a missense DCLRE1C variant in a later genetic analysis, and the association was replicated in an independent cohort. Some IMGT-functional V segments, including TRBV6-2 and TRBV6-3, could not be told apart with the 87-base-pair reads, so those segments were excluded. A further reported finding was that TCR beta sequences accurately predicted the HLA-A and HLA-B alleles for most subjects in the first cohort. Because HLA typing was missing for some donors at each locus, association tests included only the typed subset. The classifier was reported to diagnose cytomegalovirus status with high specificity and sensitivity in both the original cohort and the validation cohort. Linkage disequilibrium might explain the correlated functional status among segregating V segments, but an unknown experimental factor could not be ruled out. Specific HLA alleles were associated with some 15,000 TCR beta sequences at a false discovery rate of 0.05 in a later analysis. In the study, 164 TCR beta chains were listed as associated with cytomegalovirus. Assigning TCR associations to individual alleles was difficult when HLA alleles, especially DR and DQ, strongly co-occurred. Only TCR beta chains were sequenced in this cohort, and the absence of alpha or paired-chain data limited detectable features. For the cohort, immune exposure information was limited to CMV serostatus. According to the authors, the approach could potentially be generalized to other disease states and immunological phenotypes. Across donors, most TCR sequences were observed very rarely, whereas some public TCRs were present in many individuals. A group of highly shared sequence variants was considered likely to be a technical artifact of the sequencing pipeline. In vitro tests confirmed that a few of the cytomegalovirus-associated TCR beta chains recognize cytomegalovirus antigens.

The library was prepared using the immunoSEQ multiplex PCR assay. A mixture of 60 forward primers for TCR Vbeta segments and 13 reverse primers for TCR Jbeta segments was used in the multiplex PCR. Amplification of the CDR3 region of rearranged TCR beta genes was performed with a multiplex PCR assay on genomic DNA. The Illumina HiSeq System was used to sequence the amplified TCR beta libraries as 87-base-pair reads. The authors' analysis ran thus. In a later analysis, 77 million or so unique TCR beta chains were counted across the roughly 610 repertoires, and roughly 9.9 million of these chains were shared by at least two donors. Raw reads were error-corrected and collapsed into unique sequences with a nearest-neighbor algorithm that merged closely related sequences to remove PCR and sequencing errors. Alignment of CDR3 sequences to IMGT reference sequences was used to assign V, D and J gene segments. For a sequence to be retained, at least a six-nucleotide match to both a V gene segment and a J gene segment was required. A rearrangement was called productive if the CDR3 had no stop codons and remained in frame with V and J, and every other rearrangement was called non-productive. Following IMGT convention, CDR3 was defined as the stretch from the second conserved V-encoded cysteine up to the conserved J-encoded phenylalanine. Sequences without an unambiguous match to a single V gene segment were excluded from the earlier analysis of 450 to 750 of the donors. An earlier analysis of almost 600 of the donors classified V segments as functional when productive rearrangements were above 56.7% and as segregating when the standard deviation between donors was above 5%. A statistical classification framework was built to diagnose cytomegalovirus status from the catalog of TCR beta chain sequences. A later analysis assigned V and J genes by comparing TCR nucleotide sequences with IMGT/GENE-DB human TR gene sequences. Using the TCRdist pipeline, a later analysis assigned CDR3 sequences along with most-parsimonious VDJ recombination scenarios. In a later analysis, every TCR beta chain was defined by the combination of its CDR3 amino acid sequence and its V-gene family, and reads without a unique V-gene family were dropped. To address suspected cross-contamination and a sequencing artifact, a later analysis removed a few hundred highly shared, low-generation-probability nucleotide sequences. A later analysis calculated a clonal expansion index for each public chain from normalized within-repertoire ranks of inferred template counts. In a later analysis, generation probabilities were computed using a VDJ recombination model fitted to out-of-frame rearrangements, and the results were checked against IGoR. Hypergeometric tests were used in a later analysis to score TCR-TCR, TCR-HLA and TCR-CMV co-occurrence, with a repertoire-size bias correction applied to the TCR pairs. To estimate false discovery rates, a later analysis permuted the HLA or CMV assignments 20 times. In a later analysis, co-occurring TCRs were grouped using DBSCAN, and TCRdist sequence similarity was added for clustering within HLA-allele-positive subsets. Repertoires with fewer than 30,000 or more than 120,000 public chains, plus five repertoires with anomalous nucleotide sharing, were excluded from co-occurrence clustering. TCRdb re-hosts the immuneACCESS table, in-frame sequences only. Its copies lack some clones; in the studies checked, an unresolved V gene accounts for under half of them, and the cause for the rest is not known. V and J calls and clone size are given by that table; D and trimming were obtained from the DNA. The sample table contains around 100,000 clones; only one count was recorded for approximately 58% of them. The ten biggest clones cover around 2.2% of the sample.

There are 14 amino acids in the CDR3, from cysteine to phenylalanine inclusive. Kept here is only the CDR3 DNA, which spans 42 bases and is read in frame from base 1. V loses 5 bases at its end and J loses 5 bases; junction bases beyond the gene matches: 6. For CDR1 and CDR2, the germline V gene lists KGHSH and LQKENI. The cohort was made up of 666 healthy bone marrow donors. At the time of sampling, every cohort member was nominally healthy, though immune exposures that went unrecorded were likely present. The donor tested CMV seronegative and was one of the 352 seronegative cohort members. Every donor gave a peripheral blood sample, and the peripheral blood mononuclear cells from that sample were used for TCR beta sequencing. Genomic DNA extraction from the blood cell samples was performed with the Qiagen DNeasy Blood Extraction Kit.

Sequenced sample: PBMCs. The chain couples TRBV18 to TRBJ2-1; 7 bases in between match TRBD1. The TCR sequence derives from a woman between 25 and 40 years old in good health and CMV-seronegative. In nucleotide form, the sequence is TGTGCCAGCTCAGCTGGGACAGTGGACAATGAGCAGTTCTTC. Its translation is CASSAGTVDNEQFF.